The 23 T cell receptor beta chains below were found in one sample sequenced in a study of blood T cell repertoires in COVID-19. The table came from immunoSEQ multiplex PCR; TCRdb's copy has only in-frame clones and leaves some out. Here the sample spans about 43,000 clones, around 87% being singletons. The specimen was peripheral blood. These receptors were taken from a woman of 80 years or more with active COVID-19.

The CDR3 bases are TGTGCCAGCAGCTCCTGGGGGACAGGGTACGGCTACACCTTC. Its protein is CASSSWGTGYGYTF. V and J are TRBV11-2 and TRBJ1-2; 9 positions match TRBD1. Trimming at V came to 4 bases and at J to 8 bases, leaving 8 bases not matched to a gene. Germline V gene data show CDR1 as SGHAT and CDR2 as FQNNGV. This CDR3 has 14 residues.

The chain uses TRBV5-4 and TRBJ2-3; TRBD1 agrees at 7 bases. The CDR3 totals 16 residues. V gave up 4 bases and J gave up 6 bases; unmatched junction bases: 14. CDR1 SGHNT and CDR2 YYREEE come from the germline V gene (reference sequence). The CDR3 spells CASSTDRVRTTDTQYF. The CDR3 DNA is TGTGCCAGCAGCACCGACAGGGTACGAACCACGGATACGCAGTATTTT.

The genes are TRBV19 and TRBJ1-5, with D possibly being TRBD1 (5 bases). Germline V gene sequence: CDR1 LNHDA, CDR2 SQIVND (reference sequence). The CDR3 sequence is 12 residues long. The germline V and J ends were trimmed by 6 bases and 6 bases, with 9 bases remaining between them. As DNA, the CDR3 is TGTGCCAGTAGCTACCAGGGTCAGCCCCAGCATTTT. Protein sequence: CASSYQGQPQHF.

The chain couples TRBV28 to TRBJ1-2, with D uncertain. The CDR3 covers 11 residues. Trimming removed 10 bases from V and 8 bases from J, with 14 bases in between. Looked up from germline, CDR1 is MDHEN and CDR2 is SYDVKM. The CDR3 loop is CATPEGEGYTF. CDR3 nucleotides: TGTGCCACCCCAGAGGGAGAGGGCTACACCTTC.

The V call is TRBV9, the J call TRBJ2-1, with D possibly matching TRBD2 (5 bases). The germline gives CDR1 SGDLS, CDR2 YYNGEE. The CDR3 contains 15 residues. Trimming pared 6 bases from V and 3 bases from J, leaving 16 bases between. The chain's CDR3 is CASTQDEGNYNEQFF. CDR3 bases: TGTGCCAGCACCCAGGACGAGGGAAACTACAATGAGCAGTTCTTC.

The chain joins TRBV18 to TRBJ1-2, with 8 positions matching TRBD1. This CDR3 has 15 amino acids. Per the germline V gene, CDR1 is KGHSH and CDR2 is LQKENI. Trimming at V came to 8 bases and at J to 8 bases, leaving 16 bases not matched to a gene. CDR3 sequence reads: CASREKQGEGYGYTF. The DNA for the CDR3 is TGTGCCAGCAGAGAAAAACAGGGGGAAGGCTACGGCTACACCTTC. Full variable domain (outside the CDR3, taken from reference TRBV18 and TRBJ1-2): NAGVMQNPRHLVRRRGQEARLRCSPMKGHSHVYWYRQLPEEGLKFMVYLQKENIIDESGMPKERFSAEFPKEGPSILRIQQVVRGDSAAYFCASREKQGEGYGYTFGSGTRLTVV.

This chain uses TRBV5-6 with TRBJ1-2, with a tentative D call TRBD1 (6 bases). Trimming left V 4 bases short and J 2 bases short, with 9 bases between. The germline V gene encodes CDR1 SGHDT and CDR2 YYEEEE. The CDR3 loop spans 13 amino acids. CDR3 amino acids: CASSQDRNYGYTF. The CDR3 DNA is TGTGCCAGCAGCCAAGACAGGAACTATGGCTACACCTTC.

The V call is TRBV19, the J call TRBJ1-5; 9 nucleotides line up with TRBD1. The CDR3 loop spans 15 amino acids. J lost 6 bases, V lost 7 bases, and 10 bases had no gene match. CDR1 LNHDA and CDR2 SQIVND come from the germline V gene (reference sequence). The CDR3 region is CASTLGTGYAQPQHF. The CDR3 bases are TGTGCCAGTACCCTCGGGACAGGGTATGCTCAGCCCCAGCATTTT.

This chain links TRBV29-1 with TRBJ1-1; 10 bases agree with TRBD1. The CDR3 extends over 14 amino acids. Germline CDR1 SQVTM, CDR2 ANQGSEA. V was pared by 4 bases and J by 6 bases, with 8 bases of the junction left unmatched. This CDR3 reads CSVVGDRGIAEAFF. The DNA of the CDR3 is TGCAGCGTTGTGGGGGACAGGGGTATCGCTGAAGCTTTCTTT. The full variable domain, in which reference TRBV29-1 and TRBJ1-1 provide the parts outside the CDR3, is SAVISQKPSRDICQRGTSLTIQCQVDSQVTMMFWYRQQPGQSLTLIATANQGSEATYESGFVIDKFPISRPNLTFSTLTVSNMSPEDSSIYLCSVVGDRGIAEAFFGQGTRLTVV.

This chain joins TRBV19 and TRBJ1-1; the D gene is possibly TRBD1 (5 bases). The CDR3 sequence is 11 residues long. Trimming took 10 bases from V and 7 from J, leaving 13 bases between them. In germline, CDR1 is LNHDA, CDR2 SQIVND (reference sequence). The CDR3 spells CATGGVGEAFF. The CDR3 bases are TGTGCCACTGGAGGGGTTGGTGAAGCTTTCTTT.

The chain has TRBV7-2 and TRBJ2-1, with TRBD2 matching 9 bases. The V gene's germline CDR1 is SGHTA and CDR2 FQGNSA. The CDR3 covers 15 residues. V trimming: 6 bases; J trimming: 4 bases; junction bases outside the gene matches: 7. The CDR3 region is CASSYSGGEYNEQFF. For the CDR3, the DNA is TGTGCCAGCAGTTATAGCGGGGGCGAGTACAATGAGCAGTTCTTC.

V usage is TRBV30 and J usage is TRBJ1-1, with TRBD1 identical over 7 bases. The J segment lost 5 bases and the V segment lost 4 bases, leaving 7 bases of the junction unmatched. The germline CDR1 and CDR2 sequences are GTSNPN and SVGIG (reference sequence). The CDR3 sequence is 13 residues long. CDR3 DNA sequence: TGTGCCTGGATGGACAGGCCCGGGACTGAAGCTTTCTTT. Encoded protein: CAWMDRPGTEAFF.

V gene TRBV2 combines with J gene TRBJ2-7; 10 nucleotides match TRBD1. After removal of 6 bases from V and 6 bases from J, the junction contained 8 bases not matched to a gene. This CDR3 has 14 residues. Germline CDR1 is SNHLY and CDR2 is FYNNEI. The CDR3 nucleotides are TGTGCCAGCAGACTGACAGGGGGCTCGGGCGAGCAGTACTTC. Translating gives CASRLTGGSGEQYF.

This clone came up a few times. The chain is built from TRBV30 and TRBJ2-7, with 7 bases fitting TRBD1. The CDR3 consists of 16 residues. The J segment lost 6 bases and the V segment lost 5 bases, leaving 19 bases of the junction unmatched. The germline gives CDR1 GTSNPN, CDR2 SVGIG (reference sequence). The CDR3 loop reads CAWGTIERDSGGEQYF. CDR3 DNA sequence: TGTGCCTGGGGCACCATTGAACGGGACAGCGGAGGCGAGCAGTACTTC.

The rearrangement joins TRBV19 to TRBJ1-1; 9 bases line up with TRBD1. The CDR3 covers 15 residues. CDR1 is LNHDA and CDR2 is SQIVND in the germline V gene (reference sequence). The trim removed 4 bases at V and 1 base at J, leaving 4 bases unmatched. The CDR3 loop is CASSTDRGSNTEAFF. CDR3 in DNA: TGTGCCAGTAGTACCGACAGGGGGTCGAACACTGAAGCTTTCTTT. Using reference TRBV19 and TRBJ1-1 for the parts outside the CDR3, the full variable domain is DGGITQSPKYLFRKEGQNVTLSCEQNLNHDAMYWYRQDPGQGLRLIYYSQIVNDFQKGDIAEGYSVSREKKESFPLTVTSAQKNPTAFYLCASSTDRGSNTEAFFGQGTRLTVV.

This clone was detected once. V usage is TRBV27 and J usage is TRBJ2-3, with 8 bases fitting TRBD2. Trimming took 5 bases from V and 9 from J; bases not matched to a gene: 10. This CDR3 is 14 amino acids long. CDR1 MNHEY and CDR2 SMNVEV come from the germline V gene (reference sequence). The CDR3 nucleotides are TGTGCCAGCAGTCCCGGGACTAGAACTGGGACGCAGTATTTT. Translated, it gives CASSPGTRTGTQYF.

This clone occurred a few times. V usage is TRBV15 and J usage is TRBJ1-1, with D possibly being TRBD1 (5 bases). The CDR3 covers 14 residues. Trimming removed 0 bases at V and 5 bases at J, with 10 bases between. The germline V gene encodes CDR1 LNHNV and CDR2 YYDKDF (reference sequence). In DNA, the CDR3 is TGTGCCACCAGCAGAGATAGCAGGGCGACTGAAGCTTTCTTT. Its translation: CATSRDSRATEAFF.

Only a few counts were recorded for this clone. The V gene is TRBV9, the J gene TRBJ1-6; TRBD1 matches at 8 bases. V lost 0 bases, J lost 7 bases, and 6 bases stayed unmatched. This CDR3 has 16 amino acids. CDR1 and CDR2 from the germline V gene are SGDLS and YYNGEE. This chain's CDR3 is CASSVDFDRGNSPLHF. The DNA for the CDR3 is TGTGCCAGCAGCGTAGACTTCGACAGGGGAAATTCACCCCTCCACTTT. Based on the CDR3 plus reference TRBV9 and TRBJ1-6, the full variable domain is DSGVTQTPKHLITATGQRVTLRCSPRSGDLSVYWYQQSLDQGLQFLIQYYNGEERAKGNILERFSAQQFPDLHSELNLSSLELGDSALYFCASSVDFDRGNSPLHFGNGTRLTVT.

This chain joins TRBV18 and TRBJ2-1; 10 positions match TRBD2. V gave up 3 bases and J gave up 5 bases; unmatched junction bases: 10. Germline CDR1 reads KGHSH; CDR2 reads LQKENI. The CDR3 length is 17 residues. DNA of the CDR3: TGTGCCAGCTCACCCCCCTCAAGCGGGGGGGCCCACAATGAGCAGTTCTTC. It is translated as CASSPPSSGGAHNEQFF.

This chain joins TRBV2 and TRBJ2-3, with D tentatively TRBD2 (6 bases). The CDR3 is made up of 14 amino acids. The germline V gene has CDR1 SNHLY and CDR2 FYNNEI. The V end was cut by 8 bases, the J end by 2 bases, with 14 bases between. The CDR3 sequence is CASRDSKNTDTQYF. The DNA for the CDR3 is TGTGCCAGCCGGGACTCTAAAAACACAGATACGCAGTATTTT.

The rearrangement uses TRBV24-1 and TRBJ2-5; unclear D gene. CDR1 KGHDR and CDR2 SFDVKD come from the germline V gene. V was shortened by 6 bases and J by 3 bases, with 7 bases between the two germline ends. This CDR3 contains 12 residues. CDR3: CATSSSEETQYF. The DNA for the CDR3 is TGTGCCACCAGTAGTTCAGAAGAGACCCAGTACTTC.

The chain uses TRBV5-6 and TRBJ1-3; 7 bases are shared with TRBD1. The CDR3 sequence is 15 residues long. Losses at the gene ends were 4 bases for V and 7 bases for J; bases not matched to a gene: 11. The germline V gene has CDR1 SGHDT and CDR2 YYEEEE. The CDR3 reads CASSEGAGKRNTIYF. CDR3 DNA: TGTGCCAGCAGCGAGGGGGCAGGGAAACGGAACACCATATATTTT.

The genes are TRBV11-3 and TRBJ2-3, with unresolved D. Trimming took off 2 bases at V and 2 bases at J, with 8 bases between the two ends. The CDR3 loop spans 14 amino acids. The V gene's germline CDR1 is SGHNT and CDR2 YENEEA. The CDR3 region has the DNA TGTGCCAGCAGCTTATCACAGCTCACAGATACGCAGTATTTT. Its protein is CASSLSQLTDTQYF. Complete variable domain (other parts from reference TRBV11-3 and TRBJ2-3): EAGVVQSPRYKIIEKKQPVAFWCNPISGHNTLYWYLQNLGQGPELLIRYENEEAVDDSQLPKDRFSAERLKGVDSTLKIQPAELGDSAVYLCASSLSQLTDTQYFGPGTRLTVL.